Sequencing of this TCR beta chain was carried out in a study of cytomegalovirus exposure and HLA in healthy donors. Whole-study results and caveats: V- and J-gene trimming in TCR beta was tied to a missense DCLRE1C variant by an analysis performed later.

The CDR3 sequence is 15 residues long. The V end lost 4 bases, the J end lost 6 bases, and 15 bases lay between the germline ends. Germline lookup yields CDR1 MNHEY and CDR2 SMNVEV (reference sequence). Both 60 Vbeta primers and 13 Jbeta primers went into the PCR. Authors' data handling: Per a later analysis, the number of unique TCR beta chains was approximately 80 million, of which roughly 9.9 million were shared. TCRdb keeps only in-frame clones here, not all; method: immunoSEQ multiplex PCR. The V and J calls and clone size are taken from that table; D and trimming were inferred from the DNA. The sample contains around 99,000 clones, about 74% of which appear only once. A word on this clone: Its specificity is not known.

The chain couples TRBV27 to TRBJ2-2, with D tentatively TRBD1 (8 bases). The origin of this receptor is a woman between 40 and 50 years old in good health and CMV-seropositive. Source material: PBMCs. CDR3 in DNA: TGTGCCAGCAGTTCACAGGGGGGGGTCGCCGGGGAGCTGTTTTTT. Translating it yields CASSSQGGVAGELFF.